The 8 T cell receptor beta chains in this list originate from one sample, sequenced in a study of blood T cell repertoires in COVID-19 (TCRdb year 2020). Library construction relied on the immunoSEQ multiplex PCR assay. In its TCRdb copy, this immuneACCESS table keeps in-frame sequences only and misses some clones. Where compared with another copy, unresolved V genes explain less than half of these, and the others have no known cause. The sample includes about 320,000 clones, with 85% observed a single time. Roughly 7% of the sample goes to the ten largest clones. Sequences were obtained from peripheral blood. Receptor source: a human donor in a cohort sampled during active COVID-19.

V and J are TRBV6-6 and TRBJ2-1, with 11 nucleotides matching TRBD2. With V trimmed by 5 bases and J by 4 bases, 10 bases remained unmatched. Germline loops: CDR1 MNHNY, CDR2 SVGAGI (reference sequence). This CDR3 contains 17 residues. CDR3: CASSPRKVAGGYNEQFF. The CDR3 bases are TGTGCCAGCAGTCCCCGAAAGGTAGCGGGGGGGTACAATGAGCAGTTCTTC.

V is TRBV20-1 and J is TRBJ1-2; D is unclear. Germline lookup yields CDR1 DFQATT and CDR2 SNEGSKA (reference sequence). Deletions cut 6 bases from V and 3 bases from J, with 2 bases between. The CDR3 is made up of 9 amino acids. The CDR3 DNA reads TGCAGTGCCGACTATGGCTACACCTTC. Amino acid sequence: CSADYGYTF.

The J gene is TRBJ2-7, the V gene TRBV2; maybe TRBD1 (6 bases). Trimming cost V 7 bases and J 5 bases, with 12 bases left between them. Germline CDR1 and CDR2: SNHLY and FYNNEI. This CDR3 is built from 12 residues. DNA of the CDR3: TGTGCCAGCACATCAGGGGCCCACGAGCAGTACTTC. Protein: CASTSGAHEQYF.

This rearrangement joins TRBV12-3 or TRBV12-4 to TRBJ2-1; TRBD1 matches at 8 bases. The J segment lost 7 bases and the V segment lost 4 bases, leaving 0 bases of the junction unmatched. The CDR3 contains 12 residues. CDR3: CASSWTGNEQFF. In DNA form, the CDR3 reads TGTGCCAGCAGTTGGACAGGGAATGAGCAGTTCTTC.

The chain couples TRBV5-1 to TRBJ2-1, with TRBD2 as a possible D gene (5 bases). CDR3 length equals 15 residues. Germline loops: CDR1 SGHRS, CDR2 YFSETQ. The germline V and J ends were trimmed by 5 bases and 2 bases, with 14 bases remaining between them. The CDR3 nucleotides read TGCGCCAGCAGTCTTCTTCCCGGGACCTACAATGAGCAGTTCTTC. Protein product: CASSLLPGTYNEQFF. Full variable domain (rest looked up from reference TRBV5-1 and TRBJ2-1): KAGVTQTPRYLIKTRGQQVTLSCSPISGHRSVSWYQQTPGQGLQFLFEYFSETQRNKGNFPGRFSGRQFSNSRSEMNVSTLELGDSALYLCASSLLPGTYNEQFFGPGTRLTVL.

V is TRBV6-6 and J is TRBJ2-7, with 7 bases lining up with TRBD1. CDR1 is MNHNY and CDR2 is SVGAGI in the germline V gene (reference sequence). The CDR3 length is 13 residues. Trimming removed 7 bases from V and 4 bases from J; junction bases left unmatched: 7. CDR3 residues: CASTFGRGYEQYF. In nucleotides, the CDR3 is TGTGCCAGCACCTTCGGCAGGGGGTACGAGCAGTACTTC.

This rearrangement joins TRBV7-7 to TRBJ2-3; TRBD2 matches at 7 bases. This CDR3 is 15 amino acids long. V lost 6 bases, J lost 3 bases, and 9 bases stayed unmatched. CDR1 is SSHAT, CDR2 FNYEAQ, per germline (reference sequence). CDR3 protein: CASSPGLVETDTQYF. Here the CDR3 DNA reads TGTGCCAGCAGTCCTGGACTAGTAGAGACAGATACGCAGTATTTT.

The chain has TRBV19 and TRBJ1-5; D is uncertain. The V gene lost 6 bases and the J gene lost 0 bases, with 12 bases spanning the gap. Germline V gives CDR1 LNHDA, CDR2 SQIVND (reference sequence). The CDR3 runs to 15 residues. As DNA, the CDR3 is TGTGCCAGTAGCCGGCAGGTCAATAGCAATCAGCCCCAGCATTTT. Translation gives CASSRQVNSNQPQHF.